The entry below describes one T cell receptor (beta chain). It lacks a known antigen. Base qualities are not provided; no much larger clone lies one nucleotide away. The sample belongs to a study of shared clonotypes between healthy human individuals (dated by TCRdb to about 2020). Study-wide context: A couple of women and a few men aged 18 to 49 years were included in the cohort. For each donor, CD4 naive and CD4 memory were each given three plates, CD8 naive was given two plates, and CD8 memory was given one plate. To estimate repertoire size and how much clonotype sharing occurs between individuals, the study deeply sequenced the blood TCR repertoires of 5 or 6 healthy adults. Between about 0.9 and 10 billion PBMCs per donor were obtained by leukapheresis. Libraries were prepared and TCR repertoires were sequenced by different laboratories using diverse techniques, in order to increase sequencing depth and limit assay-specific biases. General conclusions and limits of the study: Because the study included only a small number of donors, the genetic and exposure-history diversity represented was limited. Sampling was restricted to blood, and TCR repertoires in tissue are likely to differ from TCR repertoires in blood. Compared with non-shared clonotypes, the clonotypes found in all four sorted-subset donors had higher generation probabilities. Even with the large sequencing depth, rarefaction of the sorted-subset datasets indicated that sequencing was incomplete. About 5% of naive CD4, roughly 3.6% of naive CD8, around 2.3% of memory CD4, and approximately 0.4% of memory CD8 clonotypes were shared across several donors. Based on pairwise subsampling, the degree of clonotype sharing among donors was expected to be affected by sequencing depth. Naive subsets generally had larger estimated clonotype richness than memory subsets did.

CD8 naive samples were obtained by positive selection for CCR7 among CD45RO-negative cells, yielding a CD45RA+CCR7+ population from which TemRA cells were excluded. Healthy HIV-negative adults with no recently reported acute infections or vaccinations were included as donors. All donors were Caucasian adults living in Nashville, Tennessee, USA. Blood was obtained by leukapheresis, after which PBMCs were separated by Ficoll-Histopaque density gradient centrifugation and cryopreserved in liquid nitrogen vapor phase. Analytical flow cytometry was used to check the purity and quantity of each magnetically sorted T cell population. Genomic DNA was isolated from every sorted fraction and measured by UV absorbance on a Nanodrop 2000c. CDR1 WSHSY and CDR2 SAAADI are derived from the germline V gene. Taken from cysteine to phenylalanine, the CDR3 has 15 residues. The only DNA kept is the CDR3, 45 bases in frame from the first base. The junction shows trimming of 0 bases on V and 6 bases on J, and the gene matches do not reach 5 bases of it.

TCR CDR3 regions were amplified from genomic DNA by multiplex PCR using the deep immunoSEQ assay. For each cell subset, the extracted genomic DNA was distributed evenly across all wells of several immunoSEQ 96-well plates, and each plate served as one replicate. For sorted subsets, roughly 190 ng of genomic DNA, equivalent to 30,000 or so T cell genomes, went into each replicate PCR. Purified libraries were measured with a Qubit 3.0 fluorometer, size-checked on a Bioanalyzer 2100, and measured again with the KAPA Library Quantification kit. Each immunoSEQ 96-well plate was sequenced on its own single-read 150-cycle Illumina NextSeq 550 flow cell. The authors' pipeline ran thus. Because only junctional sequences without quality scores were contained in the immunoSEQ output, filtering matching that applied to full-length reads could not be performed. Sequences were annotated with PyIR, a Python wrapper for IgBLAST v1.9, using IMGT germline references to assign V/J genes and CDR3. Reads were filtered out if the reads had weak V/J assignments (E-value above 1e-6), no CDR3, stop codons, out-of-frame junctions, or ambiguous translated residues. V3J clonotypes were defined as sequences sharing the same inferred V gene, J gene, and CDR3 amino acid sequence. Percentage overlap between repertoires was calculated by dividing the number of shared unique clonotypes by the size of the smaller repertoire. Three approaches were used to assess repertoire richness: RTK rarefaction, the Chao1 estimator, and Recon v2.1 estimates of unobserved clonotypes. Generation probabilities for all TCRbeta clonotypes obtained by the gDNA method from a handful of donors were computed using OLGA. TCRdb obtained this table from immuneACCESS and retained in-frame rearrangements with V and J assigned. These tables miss some clones; where compared with another copy, unresolved V genes account for less than half of the shortfall, and the remainder is unexplained. V, J and clone size derive from that table, while D and trimming were established from the DNA sequence. The sample table contains around 2,000,000 clones; only one count was recorded for approximately 94% of them. Jointly, the top ten make up approximately 1.2% of the sample.

The specimen sequenced was naive CD8+ T cells sorted from blood. According to the study, the label for this sample's cell subset or site signals: CD45RA+CCR7+. The V and J segments used are TRBV10-2 and TRBJ2-3, with 8 middle bases fitting TRBD2. The receptor comes from a man between 18 and 35 years old in good health. The DNA sequence is TGCGCCAGCAGTGAGTCGAGCGGCGGGAGGGATACGCAGTATTTT. This codes for CASSESSGGRDTQYF.